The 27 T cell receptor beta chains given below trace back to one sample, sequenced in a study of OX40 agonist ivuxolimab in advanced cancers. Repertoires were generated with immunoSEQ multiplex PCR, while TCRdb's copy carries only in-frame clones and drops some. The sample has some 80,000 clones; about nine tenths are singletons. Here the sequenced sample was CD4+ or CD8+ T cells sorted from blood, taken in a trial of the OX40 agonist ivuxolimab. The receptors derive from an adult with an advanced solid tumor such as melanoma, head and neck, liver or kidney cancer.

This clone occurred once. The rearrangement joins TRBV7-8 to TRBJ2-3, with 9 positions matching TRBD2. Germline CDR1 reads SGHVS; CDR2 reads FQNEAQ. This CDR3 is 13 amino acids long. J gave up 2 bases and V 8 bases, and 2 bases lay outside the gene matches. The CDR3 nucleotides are TGTGCCAGCGCTAGCGGGAACACAGATACGCAGTATTTT. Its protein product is CASASGNTDTQYF.

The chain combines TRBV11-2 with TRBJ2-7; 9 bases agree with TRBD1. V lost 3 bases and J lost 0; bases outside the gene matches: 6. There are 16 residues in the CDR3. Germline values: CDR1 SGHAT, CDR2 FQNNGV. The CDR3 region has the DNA TGTGCCAGCAGCTTGGGGTCGGGACAGGGCTCCTACGAGCAGTACTTC. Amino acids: CASSLGSGQGSYEQYF.

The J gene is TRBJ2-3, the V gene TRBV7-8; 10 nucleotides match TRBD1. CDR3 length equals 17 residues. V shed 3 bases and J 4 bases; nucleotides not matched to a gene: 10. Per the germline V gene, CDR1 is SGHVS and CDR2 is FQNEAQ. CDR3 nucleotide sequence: TGTGCCAGCAGCTTGATAGTCCCGGGACAGGGGCCAGATACGCAGTATTTT. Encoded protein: CASSLIVPGQGPDTQYF.

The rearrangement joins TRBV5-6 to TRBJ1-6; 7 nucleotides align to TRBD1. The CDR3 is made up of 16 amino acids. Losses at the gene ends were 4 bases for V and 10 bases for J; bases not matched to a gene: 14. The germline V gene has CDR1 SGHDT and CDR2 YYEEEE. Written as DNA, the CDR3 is TGTGCCAGCAGCACACTGACGACAGGGAGGGTATCACCCCTCCACTTT. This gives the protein CASSTLTTGRVSPLHF.

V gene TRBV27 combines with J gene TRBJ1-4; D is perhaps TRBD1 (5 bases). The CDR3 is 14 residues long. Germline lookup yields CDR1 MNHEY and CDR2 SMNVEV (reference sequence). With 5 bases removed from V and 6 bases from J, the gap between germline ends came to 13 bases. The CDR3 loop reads CASSLSWDHEKLFF. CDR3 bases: TGTGCCAGCAGTCTCTCGTGGGACCATGAAAAACTGTTTTTT.

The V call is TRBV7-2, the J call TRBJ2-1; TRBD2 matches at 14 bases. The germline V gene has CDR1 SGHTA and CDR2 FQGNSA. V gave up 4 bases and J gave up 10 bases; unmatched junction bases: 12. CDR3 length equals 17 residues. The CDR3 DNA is TGTGCCAGCAGCTCGAGGACTAGCGGGAGGTCCGGAGAAGAGCAGTTCTTC. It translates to CASSSRTSGRSGEEQFF.

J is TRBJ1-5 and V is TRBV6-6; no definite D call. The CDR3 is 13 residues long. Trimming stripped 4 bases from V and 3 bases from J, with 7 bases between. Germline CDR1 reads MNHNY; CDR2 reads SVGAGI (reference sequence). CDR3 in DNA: TGTGCCAGCAGTTTGGGGAACAATCAGCCCCAGCATTTT. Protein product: CASSLGNNQPQHF.

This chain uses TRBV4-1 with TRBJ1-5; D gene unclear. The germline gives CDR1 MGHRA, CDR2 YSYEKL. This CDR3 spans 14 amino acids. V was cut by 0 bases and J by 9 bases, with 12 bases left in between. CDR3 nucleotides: TGCGCCAGCAGCCAAGACAGGTTCATGGGGCCCCAGCATTTT. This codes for CASSQDRFMGPQHF.

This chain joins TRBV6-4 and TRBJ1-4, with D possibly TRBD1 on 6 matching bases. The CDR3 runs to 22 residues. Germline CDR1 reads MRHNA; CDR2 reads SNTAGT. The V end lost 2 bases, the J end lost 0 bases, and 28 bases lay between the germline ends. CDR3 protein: CASSDQNFYPPGAAATNEKLFF. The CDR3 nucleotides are TGTGCCAGCAGTGACCAAAATTTCTATCCGCCAGGGGCCGCCGCAACTAATGAAAAACTGTTTTTT.

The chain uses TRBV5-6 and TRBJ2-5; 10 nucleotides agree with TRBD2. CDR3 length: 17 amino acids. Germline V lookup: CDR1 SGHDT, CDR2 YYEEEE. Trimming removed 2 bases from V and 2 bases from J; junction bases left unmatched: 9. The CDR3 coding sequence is TGTGCCAGCAGCTTCTTTACCGGGACTAGCGCGCAAGAGACCCAGTACTTC. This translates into CASSFFTGTSAQETQYF.

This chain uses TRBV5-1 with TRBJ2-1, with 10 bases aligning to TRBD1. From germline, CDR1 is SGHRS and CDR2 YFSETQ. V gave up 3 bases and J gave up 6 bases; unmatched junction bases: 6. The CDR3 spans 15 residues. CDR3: CASSSPGQGINEQFF. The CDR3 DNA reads TGCGCCAGCAGCTCCCCGGGACAGGGGATCAATGAGCAGTTCTTC.

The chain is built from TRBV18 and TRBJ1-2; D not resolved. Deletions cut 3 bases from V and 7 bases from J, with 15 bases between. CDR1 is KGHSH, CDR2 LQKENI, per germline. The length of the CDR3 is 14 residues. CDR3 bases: TGTGCCAGCTCACCTCAAACTATGCGGAGTGGCTACACCTTC. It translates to CASSPQTMRSGYTF.

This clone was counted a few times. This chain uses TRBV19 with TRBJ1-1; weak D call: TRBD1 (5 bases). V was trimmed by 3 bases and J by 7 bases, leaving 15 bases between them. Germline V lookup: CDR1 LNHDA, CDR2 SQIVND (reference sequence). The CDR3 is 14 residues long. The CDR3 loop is CASSMTHRDLEAFF. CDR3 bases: TGTGCCAGTAGTATGACACACCGGGACCTTGAAGCTTTCTTT.

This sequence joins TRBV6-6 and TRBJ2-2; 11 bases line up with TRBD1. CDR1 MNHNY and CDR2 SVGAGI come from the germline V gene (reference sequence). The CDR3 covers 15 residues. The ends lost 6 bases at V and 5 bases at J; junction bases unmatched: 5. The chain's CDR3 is CASSGQGAGTGELFF. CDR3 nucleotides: TGTGCCAGCAGCGGACAGGGGGCGGGAACCGGGGAGCTGTTTTTT.

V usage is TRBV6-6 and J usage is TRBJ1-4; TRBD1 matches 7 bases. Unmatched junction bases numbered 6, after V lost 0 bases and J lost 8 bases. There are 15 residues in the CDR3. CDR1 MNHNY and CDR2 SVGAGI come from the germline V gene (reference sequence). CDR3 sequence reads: CASSYSNRGGEKLFF. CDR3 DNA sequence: TGTGCCAGCAGTTACTCGAACAGGGGAGGGGAAAAACTGTTTTTT.

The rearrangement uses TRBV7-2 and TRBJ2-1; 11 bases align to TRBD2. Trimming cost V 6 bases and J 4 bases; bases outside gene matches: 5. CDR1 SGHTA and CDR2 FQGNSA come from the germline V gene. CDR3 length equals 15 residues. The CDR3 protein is CASRKTSGSYNEQFF. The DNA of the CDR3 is TGTGCCAGCAGAAAAACTAGCGGGAGTTACAATGAGCAGTTCTTC.

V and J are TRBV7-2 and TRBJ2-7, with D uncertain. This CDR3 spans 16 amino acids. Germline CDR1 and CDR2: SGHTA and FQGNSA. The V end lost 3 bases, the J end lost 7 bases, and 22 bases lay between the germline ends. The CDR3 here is CASSFSRDLPPTEQYF. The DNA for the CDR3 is TGTGCCAGCAGCTTTTCCCGAGACCTCCCGCCTACGGAGCAGTACTTC.

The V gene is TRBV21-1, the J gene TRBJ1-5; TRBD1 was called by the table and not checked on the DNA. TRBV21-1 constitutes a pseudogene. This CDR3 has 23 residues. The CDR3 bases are TGTGCCAGCAGCAAATGGGATTGGGAACCCCGGGACAGGGGGCGCCCCTTAGATCAGCCCCAGCATTTT. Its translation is CASSKWDWEPRDRGRPLDQPQHF.

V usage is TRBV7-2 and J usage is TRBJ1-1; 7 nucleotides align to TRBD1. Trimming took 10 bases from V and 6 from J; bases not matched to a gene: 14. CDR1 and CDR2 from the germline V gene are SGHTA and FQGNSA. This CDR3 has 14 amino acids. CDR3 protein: CATSGGPSAAEAFF. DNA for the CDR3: TGTGCCACATCAGGGGGACCTTCGGCGGCTGAAGCTTTCTTT. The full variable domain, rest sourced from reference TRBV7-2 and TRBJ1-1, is GAGVSQSPSNKVTEKGKDVELRCDPISGHTALYWYRQSLGQGLEFLIYFQGNSAPDKSGLPSDRFSAERTGGSVSTLTIQRTQQEDSAVYLCATSGGPSAAEAFFGQGTRLTVV.

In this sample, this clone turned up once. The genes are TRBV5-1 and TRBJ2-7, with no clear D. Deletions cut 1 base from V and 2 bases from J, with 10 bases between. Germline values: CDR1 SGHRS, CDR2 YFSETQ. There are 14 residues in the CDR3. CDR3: CASSLTHPTYEQYF. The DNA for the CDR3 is TGCGCCAGCAGCTTGACTCACCCAACCTACGAGCAGTACTTC.

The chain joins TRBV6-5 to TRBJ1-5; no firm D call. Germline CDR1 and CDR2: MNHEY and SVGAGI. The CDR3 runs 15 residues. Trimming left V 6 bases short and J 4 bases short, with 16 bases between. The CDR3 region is CASSSRRADNQPQHF. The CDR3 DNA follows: TGTGCCAGCAGCTCAAGGAGGGCAGATAATCAGCCCCAGCATTTT.

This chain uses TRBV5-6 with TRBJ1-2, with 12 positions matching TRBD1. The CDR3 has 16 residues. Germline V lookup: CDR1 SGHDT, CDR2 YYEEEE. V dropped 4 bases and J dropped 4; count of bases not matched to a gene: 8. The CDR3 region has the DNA TGTGCCAGCAGCCCCGGGACAGGGGGCCTCGGCTATGGCTACACCTTC. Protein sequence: CASSPGTGGLGYGYTF.

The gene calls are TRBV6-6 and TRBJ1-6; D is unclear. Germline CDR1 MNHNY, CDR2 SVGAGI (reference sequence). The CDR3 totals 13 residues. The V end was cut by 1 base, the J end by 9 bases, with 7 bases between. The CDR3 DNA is TGTGCCAGCAGTTACTTCCATAGTTCACCCCTCCACTTT. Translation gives CASSYFHSSPLHF.

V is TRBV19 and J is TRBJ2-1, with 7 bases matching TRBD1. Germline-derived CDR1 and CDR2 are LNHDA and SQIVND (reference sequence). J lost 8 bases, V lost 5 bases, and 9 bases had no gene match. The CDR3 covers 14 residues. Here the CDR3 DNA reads TGTGCCAGTAGTCTACAGGGGAGAAGCGATGAGCAGTTCTTC. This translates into CASSLQGRSDEQFF.

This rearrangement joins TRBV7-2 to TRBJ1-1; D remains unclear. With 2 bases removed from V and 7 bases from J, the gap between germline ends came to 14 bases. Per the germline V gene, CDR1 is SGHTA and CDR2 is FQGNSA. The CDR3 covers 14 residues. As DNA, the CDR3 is TGTGCCAGCAGCTTAAACCGGGTGGTTGGTGAAGCTTTCTTT. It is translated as CASSLNRVVGEAFF.

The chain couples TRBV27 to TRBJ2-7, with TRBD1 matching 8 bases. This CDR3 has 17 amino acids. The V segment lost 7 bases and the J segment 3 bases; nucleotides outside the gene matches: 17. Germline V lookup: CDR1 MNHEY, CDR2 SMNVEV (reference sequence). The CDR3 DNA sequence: TGTGCCAGCAAAACGGCCCGGGACAGGCTGGGATACTACGAGCAGTACTTC. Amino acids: CASKTARDRLGYYEQYF.

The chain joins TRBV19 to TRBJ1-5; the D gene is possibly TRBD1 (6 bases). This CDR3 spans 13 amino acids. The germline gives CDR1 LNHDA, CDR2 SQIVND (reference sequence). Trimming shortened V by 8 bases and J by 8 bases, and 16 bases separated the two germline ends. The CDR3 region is CASFGEAGEPQHF. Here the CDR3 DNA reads TGTGCCAGTTTCGGGGAGGCAGGGGAGCCCCAGCATTTT.